This TCR beta chain comes out of a study of beta chain features in type 1 diabetes. Findings and caveats of the study: Within each of all four CD4+ subsets, Type 1 diabetes patients had TCRB CDR3s that were moderately but significantly shorter.

CDR1 and CDR2 (germline): SQVTM, ANQGSEA. V was cut by 4 bases and J by 3 bases, with 10 bases left in between. The CDR3 covers 12 residues. Expressed TCRB transcripts were sequenced because the entire RNA isolate underwent reverse transcription. Libraries were prepared by immunoSEQ multiplex PCR; TCRdb keeps only in-frame clonotypes and omits some of them. Here the sample spans a few hundred thousand clones, roughly 13% being singletons. This clone was seen a few times. No antigen is known for it. Sorted CD4+ subsets: naive, central memory, regulatory, stem cell-like memory (CD45RO/CCR7/CD25/CD127/CD95/CD27 panel).

The chain links TRBV29-1 to TRBJ2-7, with D possibly TRBD1 on 5 matching bases. This receptor was taken from a man aged 25 to 45 with type 1 diabetes. The sample consisted of naive CD4+ T cells from blood. DNA of the CDR3: TGCAGCGTTGCCCCTAGGGGCTACGAGCAGTACTTC. This sequence encodes CSVAPRGYEQYF.